The rows below give T cell receptor beta chains drawn from one sample of a study of radiation and T cells in renal cell carcinoma. Clones were sequenced by immunoSEQ multiplex PCR, and TCRdb holds only the in-frame ones, with some missing. Of 70,000 or so clones detected, 82% appear once; the ten largest clones hold 5.8%. The sequencing used blood, collected from a patient whose treatment included radiotherapy and nephrectomy. The origin of the receptors is a man aged 55-75 years with renal cell carcinoma. CDR3s include the opening cysteine and the closing phenylalanine or tryptophan. The D gene is left open where the match is weak. Size is stated for part of the rows, as once, few or many counts, or as a class when the clone is expanded.

cdr3_aa cdr3_nt v_call d_call clone_size j_call
CASSGVTGDSPQFF TGTGCCAGCAGTGGGGTGACAGGGGATTCGCCCCAGTTCTTC TRBV6-1 TRBD1 - TRBJ2-1
CASSLASRWGRETQYF TGTGCCAGCAGCTTAGCTAGCCGGTGGGGGCGGGAGACCCAGTACTTC TRBV11-2 - few TRBJ2-5
CASTDRTTGELFF TGTGCCAGCACGGACAGGACTACCGGGGAGCTGTTTTTT TRBV27 TRBD1 once TRBJ2-2
CASSLAGIAGEPQHF TGCGCCAGCAGCTTGGCCGGGATAGCGGGGGAGCCCCAGCATTTT TRBV5-1 - - TRBJ1-5
CASSFPGLAASQYF TGTGCCAGTAGCTTCCCGGGACTAGCAGCCTCCCAGTACTTC TRBV19 TRBD2 - TRBJ2-5
CASSPGDWSYEQYF TGCGCCAGCAGCCCCGGGGACTGGTCCTACGAGCAGTACTTC TRBV4-1 - - TRBJ2-7
CATLAGAGTDTQYF TGTGCCACCCTAGCGGGAGCGGGCACAGATACGCAGTATTTT TRBV5-6 TRBD2 - TRBJ2-3
CASSSRTGTFSGNTIYF TGTGCCAGCAGCTCCCGGACGGGAACTTTCTCTGGAAACACCATATATTTT TRBV28 - - TRBJ1-3
CSAALGGEAFF TGCAGTGCTGCGCTAGGGGGTGAAGCTTTCTTT TRBV20-1 - - TRBJ1-1
CASKTSGLAPLPHYNEQFF TGTGCCAGCAAAACGTCGGGACTAGCGCCTCTTCCACACTACAATGAGCAGTTCTTC TRBV11-2 TRBD2 - TRBJ2-1
CASSSWTGGASGANVLTF TGCGCCAGCAGCTCCTGGACAGGGGGAGCCTCTGGGGCCAACGTCCTGACTTTC TRBV5-1 TRBD1 once TRBJ2-6
CASSEARGNNEQFF TGTGCCAGCAGTGAGGCACGTGGCAACAATGAGCAGTTCTTC TRBV6-1 - - TRBJ2-1
CASSLGDYQETQYF TGCGCCAGCAGCTTAGGGGACTACCAAGAGACCCAGTACTTC TRBV5-1 - - TRBJ2-5
CASSAMWQADTEAFF TGTGCCAGCAGCGCGATGTGGCAGGCGGACACTGAAGCTTTCTTT TRBV7-2 - - TRBJ1-1
CASSPSLSLASYTGELFF TGTGCCAGCAGCCCCAGCTTGTCGCTAGCGAGCTACACCGGGGAGCTGTTTTTT TRBV14 - - TRBJ2-2
CASSPGRGLHTGELFF TGTGCCAGCTCACCCGGTCGAGGCCTACACACCGGGGAGCTGTTTTTT TRBV18 - - TRBJ2-2
CASSLQRGQETQYF TGCGCCAGCAGCCTTCAAAGGGGTCAAGAGACCCAGTACTTC TRBV5-1 - - TRBJ2-5
CAIRTGTGYSPLHF TGTGCCATCAGAACCGGGACAGGCTATTCACCCCTCCACTTT TRBV10-3 TRBD1 - TRBJ1-6
CASSLNTGELFF TGTGCCAGCAGCTTGAACACCGGGGAGCTGTTTTTT TRBV5-4 - - TRBJ2-2
CASSRRGGSNQPQHF TGTGCCAGTAGTAGGCGGGGTGGTAGCAATCAGCCCCAGCATTTT TRBV19 - - TRBJ1-5
CASRISSYEQYF TGTGCCAGCAGGATTAGCTCTTACGAGCAGTACTTC TRBV2 - few TRBJ2-7
CASSASGTNDEQFF TGTGCCAGCAGCGCCTCCGGGACTAATGATGAGCAGTTCTTC TRBV7-2 TRBD2 - TRBJ2-1
CASSFERRVYNEQFF TGTGCCAGCAGCTTTGAACGCCGGGTCTACAATGAGCAGTTCTTC TRBV11-2 - - TRBJ2-1
CASSQNSGRERSYGYTF TGCGCCAGCAGCCAAAACTCCGGCAGGGAGCGTTCCTATGGCTACACCTTC TRBV4-3 - - TRBJ1-2
CASSLGNGENIQYF TGTGCCAGCAGCCTAGGGAATGGGGAAAACATTCAGTACTTC TRBV27 - - TRBJ2-4
CALRPGTGVGELFF TGTGCCCTTCGTCCCGGGACAGGGGTCGGGGAGCTGTTTTTT TRBV10-3 TRBD1 once TRBJ2-2
CASSAAPGTSGTSSYNEQFF TGTGCCAGCAGTGCGGCCCCGGGGACTAGCGGGACTAGCTCCTACAATGAGCAGTTCTTC TRBV6-1 TRBD2 - TRBJ2-1
CASIREPTDTQYF TGTGCCAGCATACGGGAGCCGACAGATACGCAGTATTTT TRBV2 - - TRBJ2-3
CASSIGQTTNEKLFF TGTGCCAGTAGTATCGGTCAGACAACTAATGAAAAACTGTTTTTT TRBV19 - once TRBJ1-4
CASSDGIRELDTQYF TGTGCCAGCAGTGACGGGATTCGGGAGTTAGATACGCAGTATTTT TRBV6-4 - - TRBJ2-3
CASRDRQGAMNTEAFF TGCGCCAGCAGAGACAGACAGGGAGCCATGAACACTGAAGCTTTCTTT TRBV10-2 TRBD1 - TRBJ1-1
CASSEPTGGGNQPQHF TGTGCCAGCAGTGAACCGACAGGGGGCGGCAATCAGCCCCAGCATTTT TRBV6-1 TRBD1 - TRBJ1-5
CASSHQGTGNYEQYF TGTGCCAGCAGCCACCAAGGGACGGGAAACTACGAGCAGTACTTC TRBV7-9 - - TRBJ2-7
CASSVAGTDTQYF TGTGCCAGCAGCGTAGCGGGCACAGATACGCAGTATTTT TRBV9 - - TRBJ2-3
CASSLRGTGDDEQFF TGTGCCAGCAGCTTACGAGGGACAGGGGACGATGAGCAGTTCTTC TRBV7-6 TRBD1 - TRBJ2-1
CASSPGPREETQYF TGCGCCAGCAGCCCGGGACCAAGGGAAGAGACCCAGTACTTC TRBV5-1 - - TRBJ2-5
CASSLASDQPQHF TGCGCCAGCAGCTTGGCATCGGATCAGCCCCAGCATTTT TRBV5-1 - - TRBJ1-5
CASSVGSNTEAFF TGTGCCAGCAGCGTAGGCTCGAACACTGAAGCTTTCTTT TRBV9 - - TRBJ1-1
CASSYLLNTEAFF TGTGCCAGCAGTTACTTACTGAACACTGAAGCTTTCTTT TRBV6-5 - - TRBJ1-1
CASLQSSYNEQFF TGTGCCAGCCTACAGAGCTCCTACAATGAGCAGTTCTTC TRBV7-2 - - TRBJ2-1
CASSLDPTGGGTEAFF TGTGCCAGCAGCTTAGACCCCACAGGGGGTGGGACTGAAGCTTTCTTT TRBV7-6 TRBD1 - TRBJ1-1
CASSWVGSGSGDTQYF TGTGCCAGCAGCTGGGTGGGTAGCGGGAGTGGTGATACGCAGTATTTT TRBV7-3 TRBD2 - TRBJ2-3
CASSPITVTNTGELFF TGTGCCAGCTCACCTATCACCGTTACGAACACCGGGGAGCTGTTTTTT TRBV18 - few TRBJ2-2
CASSSPTNEKLFF TGTGCCAGCAGCTCCCCAACTAATGAAAAACTGTTTTTT TRBV7-8 - - TRBJ1-4
CASSPGQGVYEQYF TGTGCCAGCTCACCTGGACAGGGGGTATACGAGCAGTACTTC TRBV18 TRBD1 - TRBJ2-7
CASSPSEGRYNEQFF TGTGCCAGCAGCCCCTCGGAGGGCCGCTACAATGAGCAGTTCTTC TRBV12-1 - once TRBJ2-1
CASSLPGQGIQETQYF TGTGCCAGCAGTTTGCCGGGACAGGGGATTCAAGAGACCCAGTACTTC TRBV28 TRBD1 once TRBJ2-5
CARTQSGGRVDGYTF TGTGCCAGGACCCAGTCGGGGGGCCGGGTCGATGGCTACACCTTC TRBV21-1 - - TRBJ1-2
CSVGRGASYEQYF TGCAGCGTCGGAAGGGGGGCCTCCTACGAGCAGTACTTC TRBV29-1 - - TRBJ2-7
CASSSAVVEQFF TGTGCCAGCAGCTCTGCAGTAGTGGAGCAGTTCTTC TRBV7-6 - - TRBJ2-1
CASSVGGAAGELFF TGTGCCAGCAGCGTAGGGGGGGCCGCCGGGGAGCTGTTTTTT TRBV9 - - TRBJ2-2
CASSDSGRATDTQYF TGTGCCAGCAGTGACAGCGGGAGGGCCACAGATACGCAGTATTTT TRBV6-4 TRBD2 few TRBJ2-3
CATSRGQPGQANYYEQYF TGTGCCACCAGCAGGGGACAGCCGGGTCAGGCAAACTACTACGAGCAGTACTTC TRBV15 TRBD1 - TRBJ2-7
CASSPGTSGRTDTQYF TGTGCCAGCAGCCCCGGGACTAGCGGGAGGACAGATACGCAGTATTTT TRBV11-3 TRBD2 - TRBJ2-3
CASSLGSPGTGEKLFF TGTGCCAGCAGCTTAGGCTCGCCAGGGACGGGTGAAAAACTGTTTTTT TRBV7-2 - - TRBJ1-4
CASSSQREDPPYEQYF TGTGCCAGCAGCAGCCAGCGGGAGGATCCCCCCTACGAGCAGTACTTC TRBV28 TRBD2 - TRBJ2-7
CSVEDPAGWGGYTF TGCAGCGTTGAAGATCCGGCGGGCTGGGGGGGCTACACCTTC TRBV29-1 - - TRBJ1-2
CASNKASSGANVLTF TGTGCCAGCAATAAAGCAAGCTCTGGGGCCAACGTCCTGACTTTC TRBV2 - - TRBJ2-6
CASSPLTGGTTDTQYF TGCGCCAGCAGCCCGCTGACAGGGGGCACCACAGATACGCAGTATTTT TRBV5-1 TRBD1 - TRBJ2-3